These 2 T cell receptor beta chains share one sample of origin, sequenced in a study of blood T cell repertoires in COVID-19. Using immunoSEQ multiplex PCR, the repertoire was profiled, and TCRdb retains in-frame clones only, with some absent. The sample includes tens of thousands of clones, about 81% of them seen just once. The sample consisted of peripheral blood. The receptors shown here come from a man in his forties or fifties with active COVID-19.

The chain joins TRBV5-4 to TRBJ2-1; 8 bases map to TRBD2. The CDR3 has 16 residues. The trim removed 4 bases at V and 2 bases at J, leaving 8 bases unmatched. The germline CDR1 and CDR2 sequences are SGHNT and YYREEE (reference sequence). CDR3 in DNA: TGTGCCAGCAGCACCCTTAGCGGGGCAACCTACAATGAGCAGTTCTTC. It specifies CASSTLSGATYNEQFF.

The V and J genes are TRBV27 and TRBJ2-7, with 7 bases lining up with TRBD2. The trim removed 1 base at V and 3 bases at J, leaving 6 bases unmatched. Germline loops: CDR1 MNHEY, CDR2 SMNVEV (reference sequence). The length of the CDR3 is 15 residues. CDR3 DNA sequence: TGTGCCAGCAGTTTATTCCCTAGCGGAAGCTACGAGCAGTACTTC. This codes for CASSLFPSGSYEQYF.